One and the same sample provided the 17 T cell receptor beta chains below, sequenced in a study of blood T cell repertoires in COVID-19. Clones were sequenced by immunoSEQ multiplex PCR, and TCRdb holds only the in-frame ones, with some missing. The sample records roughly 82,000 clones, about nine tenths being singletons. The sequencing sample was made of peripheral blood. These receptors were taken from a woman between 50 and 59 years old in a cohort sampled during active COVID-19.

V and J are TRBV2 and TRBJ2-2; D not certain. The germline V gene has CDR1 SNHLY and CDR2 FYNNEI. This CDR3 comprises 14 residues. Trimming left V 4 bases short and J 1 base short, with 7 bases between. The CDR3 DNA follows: TGTGCCAGCAGTGTCCTCAGGAACACCGGGGAGCTGTTTTTT. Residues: CASSVLRNTGELFF.

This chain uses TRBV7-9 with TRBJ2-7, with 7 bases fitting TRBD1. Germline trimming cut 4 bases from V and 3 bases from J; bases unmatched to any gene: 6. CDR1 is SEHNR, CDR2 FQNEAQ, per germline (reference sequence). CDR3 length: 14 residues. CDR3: CASSYRDRVYEQYF. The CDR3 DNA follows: TGTGCCAGCAGCTACCGGGACAGAGTCTACGAGCAGTACTTC.

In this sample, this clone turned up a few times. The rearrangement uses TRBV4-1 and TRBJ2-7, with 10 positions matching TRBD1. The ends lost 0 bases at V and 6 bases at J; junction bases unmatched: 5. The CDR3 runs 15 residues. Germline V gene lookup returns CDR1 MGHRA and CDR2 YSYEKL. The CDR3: CASSQDGTGVLEQYF. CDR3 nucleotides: TGCGCCAGCAGCCAAGATGGGACAGGGGTCCTCGAGCAGTACTTC.

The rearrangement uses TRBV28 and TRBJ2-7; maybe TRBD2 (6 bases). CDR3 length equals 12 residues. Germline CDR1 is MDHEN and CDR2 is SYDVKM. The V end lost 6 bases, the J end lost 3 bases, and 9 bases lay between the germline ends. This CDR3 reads CASREGIYEQYF. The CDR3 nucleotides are TGTGCCAGCAGGGAGGGTATCTACGAGCAGTACTTC. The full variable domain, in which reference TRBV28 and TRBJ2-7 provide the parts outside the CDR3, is DVKVTQSSRYLVKRTGEKVFLECVQDMDHENMFWYRQDPGLGLRLIYFSYDVKMKEKGDIPEGYSVSREKKERFSLILESASTNQTSMYLCASREGIYEQYFGPGTRLTVT.

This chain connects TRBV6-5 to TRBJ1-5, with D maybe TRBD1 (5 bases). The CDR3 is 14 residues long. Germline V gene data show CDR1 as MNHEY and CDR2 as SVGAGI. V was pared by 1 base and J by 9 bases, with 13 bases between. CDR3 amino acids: CASSYLGGWWPQHF. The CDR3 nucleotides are TGTGCCAGCAGTTACTTGGGGGGGTGGTGGCCCCAGCATTTT.

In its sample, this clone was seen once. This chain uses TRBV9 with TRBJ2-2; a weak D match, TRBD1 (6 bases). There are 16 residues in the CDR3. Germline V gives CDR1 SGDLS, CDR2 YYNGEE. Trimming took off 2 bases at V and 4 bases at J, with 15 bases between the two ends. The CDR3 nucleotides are TGTGCCAGCAGCGTGGGGGCTCTCGAGGGCACCGGGGAGCTGTTTTTT. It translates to CASSVGALEGTGELFF.

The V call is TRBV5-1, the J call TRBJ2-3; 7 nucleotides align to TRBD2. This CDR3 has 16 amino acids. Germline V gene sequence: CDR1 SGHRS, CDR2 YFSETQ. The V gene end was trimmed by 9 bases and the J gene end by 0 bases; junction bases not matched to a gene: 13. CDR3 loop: CATGLGRSSSTDTQYF. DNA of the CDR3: TGCGCCACAGGACTAGGAAGAAGCTCTAGCACAGATACGCAGTATTTT.

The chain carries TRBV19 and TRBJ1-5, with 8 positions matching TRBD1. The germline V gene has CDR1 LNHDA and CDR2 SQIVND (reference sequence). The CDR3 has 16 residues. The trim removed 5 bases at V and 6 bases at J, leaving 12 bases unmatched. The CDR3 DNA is TGTGCCAGTAGTTGGGGACAGGATCGGTACGGTCAGCCCCAGCATTTT. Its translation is CASSWGQDRYGQPQHF.

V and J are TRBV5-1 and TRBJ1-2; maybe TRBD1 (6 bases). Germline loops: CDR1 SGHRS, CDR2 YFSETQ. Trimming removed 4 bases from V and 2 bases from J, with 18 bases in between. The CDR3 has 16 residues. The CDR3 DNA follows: TGCGCCAGCAGCGGATCCACAGGGCCGGACAACTATGGCTACACCTTC. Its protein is CASSGSTGPDNYGYTF. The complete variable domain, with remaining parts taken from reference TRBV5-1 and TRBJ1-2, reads KAGVTQTPRYLIKTRGQQVTLSCSPISGHRSVSWYQQTPGQGLQFLFEYFSETQRNKGNFPGRFSGRQFSNSRSEMNVSTLELGDSALYLCASSGSTGPDNYGYTFGSGTRLTVV.

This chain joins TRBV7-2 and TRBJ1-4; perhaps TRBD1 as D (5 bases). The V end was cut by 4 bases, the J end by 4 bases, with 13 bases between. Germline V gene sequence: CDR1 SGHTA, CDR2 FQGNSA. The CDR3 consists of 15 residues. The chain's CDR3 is CASSSQGSHNEKLFF. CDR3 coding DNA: TGTGCCAGCAGCTCCCAGGGTAGCCATAATGAAAAACTGTTTTTT.

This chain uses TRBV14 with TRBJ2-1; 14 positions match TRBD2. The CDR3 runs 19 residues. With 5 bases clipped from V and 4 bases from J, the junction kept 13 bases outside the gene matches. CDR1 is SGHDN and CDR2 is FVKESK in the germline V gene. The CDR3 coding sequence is TGTGCCAGCAGCATGACCGGGACTAGCGGGAGTTCACCTTACAATGAGCAGTTCTTC. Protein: CASSMTGTSGSSPYNEQFF.

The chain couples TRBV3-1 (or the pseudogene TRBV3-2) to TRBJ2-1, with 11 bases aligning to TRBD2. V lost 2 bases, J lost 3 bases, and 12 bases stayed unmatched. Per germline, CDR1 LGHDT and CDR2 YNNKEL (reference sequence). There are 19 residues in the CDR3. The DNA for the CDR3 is TGTGCCAGCAGCCAAACCCCCCCGACTAGCGGGAACCTCTACAATGAGCAGTTCTTC. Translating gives CASSQTPPTSGNLYNEQFF.

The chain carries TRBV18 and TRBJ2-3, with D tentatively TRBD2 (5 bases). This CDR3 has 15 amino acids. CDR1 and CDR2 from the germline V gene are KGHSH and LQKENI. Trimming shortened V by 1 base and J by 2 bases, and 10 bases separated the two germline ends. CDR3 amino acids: CASSPQAGPTDTQYF. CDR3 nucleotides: TGTGCCAGCTCACCACAGGCGGGCCCCACAGATACGCAGTATTTT.

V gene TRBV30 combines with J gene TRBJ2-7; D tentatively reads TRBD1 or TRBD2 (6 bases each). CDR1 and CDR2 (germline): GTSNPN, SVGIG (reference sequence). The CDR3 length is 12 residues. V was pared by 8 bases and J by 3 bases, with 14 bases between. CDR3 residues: CAGGGNRYEQYF. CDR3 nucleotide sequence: TGTGCCGGGGGCGGGAATCGCTACGAGCAGTACTTC. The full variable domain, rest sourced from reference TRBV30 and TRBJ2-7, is SQTIHQWPATLVQPVGSPLSLECTVEGTSNPNLYWYRQAAGRGLQLLFYSVGIGQISSEVPQNLSASRPQDRQFILSSKKLLLSDSGFYLCAGGGNRYEQYFGPGTRLTVT.

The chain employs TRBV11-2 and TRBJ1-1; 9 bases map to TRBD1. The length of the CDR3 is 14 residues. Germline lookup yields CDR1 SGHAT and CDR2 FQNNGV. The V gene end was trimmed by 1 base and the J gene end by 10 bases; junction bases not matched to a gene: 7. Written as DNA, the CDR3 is TGTGCCAGCAGCTTAGCTGGGACAGGGAAGGGAGCTTTCTTT. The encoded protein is CASSLAGTGKGAFF.

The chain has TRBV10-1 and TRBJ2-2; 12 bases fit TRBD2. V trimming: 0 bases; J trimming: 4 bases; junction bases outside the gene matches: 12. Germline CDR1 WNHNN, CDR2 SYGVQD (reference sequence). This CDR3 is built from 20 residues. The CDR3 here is CASSESIRLAGGHATGELFF. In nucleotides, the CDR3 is TGCGCCAGCAGTGAGTCCATAAGGCTAGCGGGAGGGCACGCCACCGGGGAGCTGTTTTTT.

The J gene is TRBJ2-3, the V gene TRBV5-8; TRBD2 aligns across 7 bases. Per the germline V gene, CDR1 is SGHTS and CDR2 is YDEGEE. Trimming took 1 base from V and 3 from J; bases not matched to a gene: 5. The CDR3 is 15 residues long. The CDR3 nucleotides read TGTGCCAGCAGCTTGCGAAGCGGGATAACAGATACGCAGTATTTT. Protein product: CASSLRSGITDTQYF.